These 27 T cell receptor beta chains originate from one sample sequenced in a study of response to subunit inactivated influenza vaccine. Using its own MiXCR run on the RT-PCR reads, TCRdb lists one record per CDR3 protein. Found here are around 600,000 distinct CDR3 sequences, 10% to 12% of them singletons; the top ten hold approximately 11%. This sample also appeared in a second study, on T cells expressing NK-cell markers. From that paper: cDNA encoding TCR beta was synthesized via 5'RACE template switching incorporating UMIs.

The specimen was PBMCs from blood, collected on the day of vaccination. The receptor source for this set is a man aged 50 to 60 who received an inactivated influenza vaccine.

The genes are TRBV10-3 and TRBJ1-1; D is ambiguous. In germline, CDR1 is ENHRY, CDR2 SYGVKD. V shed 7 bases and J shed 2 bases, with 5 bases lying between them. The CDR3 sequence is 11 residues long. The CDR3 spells CAIKDNTEAFF. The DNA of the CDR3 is TGTGCCATCAAGGACAACACTGAAGCTTTCTTT.

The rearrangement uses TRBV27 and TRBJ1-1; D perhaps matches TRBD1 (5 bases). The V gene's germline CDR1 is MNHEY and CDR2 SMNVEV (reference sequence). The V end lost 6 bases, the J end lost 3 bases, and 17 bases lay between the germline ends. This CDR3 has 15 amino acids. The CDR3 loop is CASSRRGVEDTEAFF. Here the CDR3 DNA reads TGTGCCAGCAGCCGTAGAGGGGTTGAGGACACTGAAGCTTTCTTT.

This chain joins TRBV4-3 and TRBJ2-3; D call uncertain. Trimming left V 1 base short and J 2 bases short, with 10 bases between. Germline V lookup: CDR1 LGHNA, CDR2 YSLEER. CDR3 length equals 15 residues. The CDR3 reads CASSQANTNTDTQYF. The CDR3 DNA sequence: TGCGCCAGCAGCCAAGCAAACACGAACACAGATACGCAGTATTTT.

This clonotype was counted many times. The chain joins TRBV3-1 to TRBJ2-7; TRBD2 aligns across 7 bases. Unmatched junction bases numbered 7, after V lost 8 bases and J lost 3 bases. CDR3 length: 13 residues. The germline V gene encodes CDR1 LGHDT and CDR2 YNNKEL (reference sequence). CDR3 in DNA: TGTGCCAGCTCGAGACTAGCTAGCTACGAGCAGTACTTC. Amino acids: CASSRLASYEQYF.

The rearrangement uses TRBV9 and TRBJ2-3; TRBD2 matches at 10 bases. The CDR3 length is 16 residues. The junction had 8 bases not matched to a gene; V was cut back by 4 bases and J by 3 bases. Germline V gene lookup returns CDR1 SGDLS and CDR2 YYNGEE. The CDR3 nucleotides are TGTGCCAGCAGCCCAGATCTAGCGGGAGTTACAGATACGCAGTATTTT. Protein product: CASSPDLAGVTDTQYF.

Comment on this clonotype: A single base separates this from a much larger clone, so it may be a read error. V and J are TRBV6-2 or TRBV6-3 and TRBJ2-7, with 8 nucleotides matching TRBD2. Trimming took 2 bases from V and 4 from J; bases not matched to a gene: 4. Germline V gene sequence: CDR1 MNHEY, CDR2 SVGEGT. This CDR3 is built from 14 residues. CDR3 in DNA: TGTGCCAGCAGTTACCAGGGACTAGTTTACGAGCAGTACTTC. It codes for CASSYQGLVYEQYF.

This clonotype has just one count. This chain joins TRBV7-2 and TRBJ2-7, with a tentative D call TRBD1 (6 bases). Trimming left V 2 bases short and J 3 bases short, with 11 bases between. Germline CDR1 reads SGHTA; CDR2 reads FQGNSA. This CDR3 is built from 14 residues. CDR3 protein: CASSLFLDSYEQYF. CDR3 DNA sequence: TGTGCCAGCAGCTTATTCCTGGACAGCTACGAGCAGTACTTC.

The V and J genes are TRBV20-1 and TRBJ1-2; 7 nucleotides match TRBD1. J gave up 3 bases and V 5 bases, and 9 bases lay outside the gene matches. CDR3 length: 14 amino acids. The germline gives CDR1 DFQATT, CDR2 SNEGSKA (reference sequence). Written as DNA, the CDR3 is TGCAGTGCTTTCCCCACAGGGGCGGACTATGGCTACACCTTC. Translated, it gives CSAFPTGADYGYTF.

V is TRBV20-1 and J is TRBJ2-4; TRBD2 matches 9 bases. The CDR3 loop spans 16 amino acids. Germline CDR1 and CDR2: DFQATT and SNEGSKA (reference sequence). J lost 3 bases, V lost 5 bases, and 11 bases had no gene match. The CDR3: CSAPPATAGGKNIQYF. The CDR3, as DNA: TGCAGTGCTCCACCGGCGACAGCGGGAGGCAAAAACATTCAGTACTTC.

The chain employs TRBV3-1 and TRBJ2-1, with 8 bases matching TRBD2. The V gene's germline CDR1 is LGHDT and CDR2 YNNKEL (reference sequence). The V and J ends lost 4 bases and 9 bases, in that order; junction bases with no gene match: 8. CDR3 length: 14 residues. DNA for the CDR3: TGTGCCAGCAGCCCCCCGGGACTAGTTAGTGAGCAGTTCTTC. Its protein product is CASSPPGLVSEQFF.

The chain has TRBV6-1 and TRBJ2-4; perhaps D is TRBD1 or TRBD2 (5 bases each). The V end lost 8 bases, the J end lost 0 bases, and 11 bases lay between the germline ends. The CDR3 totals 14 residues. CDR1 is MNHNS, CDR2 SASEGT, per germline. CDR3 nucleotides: TGTGCCAGCGCCCGGGACCCAGCCAAAAACATTCAGTACTTC. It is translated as CASARDPAKNIQYF.

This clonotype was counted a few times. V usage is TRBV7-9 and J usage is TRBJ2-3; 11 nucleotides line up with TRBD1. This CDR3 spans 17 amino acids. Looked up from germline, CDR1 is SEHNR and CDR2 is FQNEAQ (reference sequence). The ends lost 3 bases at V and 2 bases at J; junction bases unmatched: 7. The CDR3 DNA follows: TGTGCCAGCAGCTTCGCCGGGACAGGGGGTCTCACAGATACGCAGTATTTT. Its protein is CASSFAGTGGLTDTQYF.

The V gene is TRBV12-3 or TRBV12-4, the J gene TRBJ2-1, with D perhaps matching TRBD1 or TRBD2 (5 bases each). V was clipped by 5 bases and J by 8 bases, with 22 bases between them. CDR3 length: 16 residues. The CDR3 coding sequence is TGTGCCAGCAGTCCCCGGGGCATCGTCCCTGGGGATGAGCAGTTCTTC. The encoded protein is CASSPRGIVPGDEQFF.

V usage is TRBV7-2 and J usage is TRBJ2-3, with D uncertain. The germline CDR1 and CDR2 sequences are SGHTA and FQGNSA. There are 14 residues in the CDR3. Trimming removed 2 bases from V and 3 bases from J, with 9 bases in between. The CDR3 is CASSLRWRTDTQYF. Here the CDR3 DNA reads TGTGCCAGCAGCTTACGATGGCGAACAGATACGCAGTATTTT. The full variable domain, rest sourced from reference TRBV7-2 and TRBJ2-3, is GAGVSQSPSNKVTEKGKDVELRCDPISGHTALYWYRQSLGQGLEFLIYFQGNSAPDKSGLPSDRFSAERTGGSVSTLTIQRTQQEDSAVYLCASSLRWRTDTQYFGPGTRLTVL.

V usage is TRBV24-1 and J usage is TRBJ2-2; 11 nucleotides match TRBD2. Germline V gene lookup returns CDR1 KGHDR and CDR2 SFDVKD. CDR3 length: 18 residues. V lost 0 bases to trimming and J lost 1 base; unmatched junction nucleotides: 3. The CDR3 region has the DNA TGTGCCACCAGTGATTTGGCTAGCGGGGGGATGAACACCGGGGAGCTGTTTTTT. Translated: CATSDLASGGMNTGELFF.

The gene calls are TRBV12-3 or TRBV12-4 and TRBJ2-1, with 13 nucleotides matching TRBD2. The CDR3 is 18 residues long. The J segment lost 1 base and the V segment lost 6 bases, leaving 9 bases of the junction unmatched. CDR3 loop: CASSPLAGGPGSYNEQFF. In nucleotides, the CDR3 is TGTGCCAGCAGCCCACTAGCGGGAGGGCCTGGTTCCTACAATGAGCAGTTCTTC.

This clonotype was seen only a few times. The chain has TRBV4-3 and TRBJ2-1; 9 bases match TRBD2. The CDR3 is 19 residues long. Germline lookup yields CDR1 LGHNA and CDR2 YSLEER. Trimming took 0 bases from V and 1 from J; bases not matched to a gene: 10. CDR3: CASSQERSGRISSYNEQFF. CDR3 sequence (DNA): TGCGCCAGCAGCCAAGAGAGGAGCGGGAGGATCAGTTCCTACAATGAGCAGTTCTTC.

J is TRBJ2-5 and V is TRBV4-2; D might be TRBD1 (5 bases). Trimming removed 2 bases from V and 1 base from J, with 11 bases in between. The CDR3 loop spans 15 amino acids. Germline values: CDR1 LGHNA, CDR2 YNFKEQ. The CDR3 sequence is CASSQKGRIQETQYF. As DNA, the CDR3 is TGTGCCAGCAGCCAAAAGGGGCGGATCCAAGAGACCCAGTACTTC.

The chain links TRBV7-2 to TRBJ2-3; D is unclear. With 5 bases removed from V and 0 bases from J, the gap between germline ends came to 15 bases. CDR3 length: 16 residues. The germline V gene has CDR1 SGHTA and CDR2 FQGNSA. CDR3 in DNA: TGTGCCAGCAGCCCCTCCAGGTGGGGTAGCACAGATACGCAGTATTTT. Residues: CASSPSRWGSTDTQYF.

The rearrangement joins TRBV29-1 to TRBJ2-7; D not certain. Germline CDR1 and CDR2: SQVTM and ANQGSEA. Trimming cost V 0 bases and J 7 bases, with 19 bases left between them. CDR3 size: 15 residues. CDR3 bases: TGCAGCGTTGAAGATGCTGGCAGACCCCAGGTGGAGCAGTACTTC. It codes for CSVEDAGRPQVEQYF.

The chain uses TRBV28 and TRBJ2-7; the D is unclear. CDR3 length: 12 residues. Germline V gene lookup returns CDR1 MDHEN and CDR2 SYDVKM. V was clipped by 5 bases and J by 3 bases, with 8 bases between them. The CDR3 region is CASSQTFYEQYF. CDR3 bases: TGTGCCAGCAGTCAGACCTTCTACGAGCAGTACTTC.

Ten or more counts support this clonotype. The CDR3 is CSAPGPLDTYNEQFF. In nucleotides, the CDR3 is TGCAGTGCTCCCGGACCACTCGATACCTACAATGAGCAGTTCTTC. The chain combines TRBV20-1 with TRBJ2-1; D ambiguous. Germline-derived CDR1 and CDR2 are DFQATT and SNEGSKA (reference sequence). The CDR3 covers 15 residues. V lost 5 bases and J 2 bases, leaving 16 bases between the germline ends.

Here the CDR3 DNA reads TGTGCCAGCAGCTTGTCCTCAGGGGTGGCTTTCTTT. It yields the protein CASSLSSGVAFF. The chain carries TRBV5-6 and TRBJ1-1; TRBD1 is a possible D gene (6 bases). V was clipped by 1 base and J by 11 bases, with 12 bases between them. The CDR3 totals 12 residues. Per germline, CDR1 SGHDT and CDR2 YYEEEE.

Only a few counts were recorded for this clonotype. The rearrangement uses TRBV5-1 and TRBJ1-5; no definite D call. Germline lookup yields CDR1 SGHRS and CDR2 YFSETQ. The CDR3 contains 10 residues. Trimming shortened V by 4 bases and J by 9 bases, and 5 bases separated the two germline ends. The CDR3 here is CASSAGPQHF. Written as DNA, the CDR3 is TGCGCCAGCAGCGCCGGGCCCCAGCATTTT. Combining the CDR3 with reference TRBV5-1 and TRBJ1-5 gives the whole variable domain KAGVTQTPRYLIKTRGQQVTLSCSPISGHRSVSWYQQTPGQGLQFLFEYFSETQRNKGNFPGRFSGRQFSNSRSEMNVSTLELGDSALYLCASSAGPQHFGDGTRLSIL.

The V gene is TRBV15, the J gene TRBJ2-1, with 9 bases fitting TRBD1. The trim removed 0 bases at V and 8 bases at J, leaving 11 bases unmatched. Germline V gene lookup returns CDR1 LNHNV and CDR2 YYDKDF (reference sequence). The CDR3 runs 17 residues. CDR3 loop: CATSRDPTGGEFYEQFF. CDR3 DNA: TGTGCCACCAGCAGAGATCCCACAGGGGGCGAATTCTATGAGCAGTTCTTC. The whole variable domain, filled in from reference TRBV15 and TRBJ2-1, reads DAMVIQNPRYQVTQFGKPVTLSCSQTLNHNVMYWYQQKSSQAPKLLFHYYDKDFNNEADTPDNFQSRRPNTSFCFLDIRSPGLGDTAMYLCATSRDPTGGEFYEQFFGPGTRLTVL.

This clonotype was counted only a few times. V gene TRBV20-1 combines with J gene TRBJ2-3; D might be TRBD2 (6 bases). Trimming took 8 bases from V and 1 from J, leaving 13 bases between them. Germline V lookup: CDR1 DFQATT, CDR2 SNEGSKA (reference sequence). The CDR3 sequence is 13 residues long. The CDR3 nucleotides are TGCAGTCCCCAGCGGGTGGGCACAGATACGCAGTATTTT. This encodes CSPQRVGTDTQYF.

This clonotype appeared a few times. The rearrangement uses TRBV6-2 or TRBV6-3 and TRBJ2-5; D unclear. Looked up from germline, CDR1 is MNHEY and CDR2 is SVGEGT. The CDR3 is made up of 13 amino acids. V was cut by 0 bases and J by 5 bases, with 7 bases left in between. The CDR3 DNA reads TGTGCCAGCAGTTACTCGAGTTTCGAGACCCAGTACTTC. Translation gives CASSYSSFETQYF.